This T cell receptor (beta chain) came from a study of regulatory T cells in long-lasting Graves disease. Investigators prepared the TCR beta libraries by applying iRepertoire HTBI primers and Arm-PCR of CDR3 regions. TCRdb re-called the multiplex PCR reads with MiXCR, one entry per CDR3 protein. The table shows approximately 250,000 distinct CDR3 sequences, with around 19% occurring only once. The V and J ends lost 2 bases and 9 bases respectively, with 14 bases between them. Germline assignment: CDR1 ENHRY and CDR2 SYGVKD. CDR3 length: 14 residues. This clonotype was counted only a few times. Its antigen is not identified. This may come from a read error, since a much larger clone is one base off. Time point described: newly diagnosed GD, antithyroid drugs for less than 3 months. The TCR library was prepared using RNA isolated from PBMCs. Study-wide findings and caveats: Persistent disease samples used TRBV28, TRBJ1-2 and TRBJ2-5 preferentially. Those with persistent Graves' had less TCR diversity than newly diagnosed patients.

This sample comprised peripheral blood mononuclear cells (PBMCs), obtained at new diagnosis, from a patient treated with antithyroid drugs. This receptor was identified in a female donor with Graves disease. The chain joins TRBV10-3 to TRBJ2-1, with D possibly TRBD2 on 5 matching bases. The CDR3 nucleotides read TGTGCCATCAGTGAGCCGGGTACTAGTTTTGAGCAGTTCTTC. This encodes CAISEPGTSFEQFF.